This T cell receptor (beta chain) originates from a study of CD8 T cells in Susac syndrome. TCR beta from blood CD8+ and CD4+ T cells was sequenced. Patients with Susac syndrome fulfilled recently defined diagnostic criteria for definite or probable disease. The CD8+ and CD4+ T cells were isolated magnetically using a negative isolation approach, whereas the TEMRA cells were enriched by FACS. Germline CDR1 is SGHVS and CDR2 is FQNEAQ. The CDR3 covers 16 residues. Trimming shortened V by 1 base and J by 0 bases, and 10 bases separated the two germline ends. The RNA input was roughly 0.45 to 1 ug, and it was reverse transcribed with random hexamers. Amplification of TCR beta CDR3 used immunoSEQ multiplex PCR across 54 Vbeta and 13 Jbeta. Each CDR3 protein is one row after TCRdb ran MiXCR on the immunoSEQ multiplex PCR reads. The table lists some 180,000 distinct CDR3 sequences, around 94% of them singletons.

V and J are TRBV7-8 and TRBJ2-1; possible D gene TRBD1, 6 bases. The specimen sequenced was CD4+ T cells from PBMCs. The receptor was isolated from a human donor with Susac syndrome. In nucleotides, the CDR3 is TGTGCCAGCAGCTTAGGAGGACAGAGCTCCTACAATGAGCAGTTCTTC. This sequence encodes CASSLGGQSSYNEQFF.